The 14 T cell receptor beta chains listed next were all sequenced from one sample in a study of CD8 T cells in ankylosing spondylitis. Study-wide points: Characteristic, it appeared, of ankylosing spondylitis blood was a TCR beta motif of roughly eight highly homologous variants.

The antigens of these receptors remain unknown. TCRdb fed the 5' RACE reads into MiXCR, producing one record per CDR3 protein. The profile shows over 700,000 distinct CDR3 sequences, around 20% of them singletons. The sequenced material came from blood, either unsorted or a sorted T cell fraction (not recorded which). These receptors were collected from a male donor with ankylosing spondylitis.

The CDR3 bases are TGTGCCAGCAGCGCATCTCCGGGACTAGCGGGAGTAGGAGATACGCAGTATTTT. As protein: CASSASPGLAGVGDTQYF. This chain uses TRBV9 with TRBJ2-3; 14 nucleotides agree with TRBD2. After removal of 3 bases from V and 5 bases from J, the junction contained 11 bases not matched to a gene. This CDR3 has 18 amino acids. CDR1 and CDR2 (germline): SGDLS, YYNGEE.

This clonotype appeared once. The chain uses TRBV7-9 and TRBJ2-7; 10 positions match TRBD1. Losses at the gene ends were 3 bases for V and 5 bases for J; bases not matched to a gene: 10. The CDR3 is 16 amino acids. Germline CDR1 and CDR2: SEHNR and FQNEAQ (reference sequence). CDR3 amino acids: CASSFPRGQGFNEQYF. CDR3 coding DNA: TGTGCCAGCAGCTTCCCTAGGGGACAGGGGTTCAACGAGCAGTACTTC.

The gene calls are TRBV20-1 and TRBJ2-3, with TRBD2 matching 13 bases. The V gene end was trimmed by 4 bases and the J gene end by 5 bases; junction bases not matched to a gene: 3. The length of the CDR3 is 14 residues. CDR1 and CDR2 from the germline V gene are DFQATT and SNEGSKA (reference sequence). The CDR3 bases are TGCAGTGCTATACTAGCGGGGGGGCAAGATACGCAGTATTTT. Its translation is CSAILAGGQDTQYF.

This clonotype has more than one count but fewer than ten. The chain links TRBV29-1 to TRBJ2-1, with 8 bases matching TRBD1. V lost 6 bases and J lost 7; bases outside the gene matches: 8. The germline gives CDR1 SQVTM, CDR2 ANQGSEA. The CDR3 spans 13 residues. The CDR3 loop reads CSVGTGTGNEQFF. CDR3 coding DNA: TGCAGCGTGGGGACAGGCACGGGGAATGAGCAGTTCTTC.

The V and J genes are TRBV6-1 and TRBJ2-7; 8 bases map to TRBD2. The trim removed 7 bases at V and 6 bases at J, leaving 8 bases unmatched. CDR1 and CDR2 (germline): MNHNS, SASEGT. The CDR3 extends over 13 amino acids. DNA of the CDR3: TGTGCCAGCAAGCGGGAGTCCCCCTCCGAGCAGTACTTC. This encodes CASKRESPSEQYF.

V is TRBV16 and J is TRBJ1-1; TRBD1 is a possible D gene (5 bases). CDR1 is KGHSY and CDR2 is FQNENV in the germline V gene. Trimming shortened V by 2 bases and J by 6 bases, and 10 bases separated the two germline ends. CDR3 length: 13 amino acids. This chain's CDR3 is CASSQIEQAEAFF. In nucleotides, the CDR3 is TGTGCCAGCAGCCAAATCGAACAGGCTGAAGCTTTCTTT.

This chain uses TRBV18 with TRBJ2-5; perhaps TRBD1 as D (6 bases). The length of the CDR3 is 14 residues. Germline CDR1 KGHSH, CDR2 LQKENI. The V end was cut by 3 bases, the J end by 5 bases, with 13 bases between. The CDR3 DNA reads as TGTGCCAGCTCACCCGGAACAGGGTCGGAGACCCAGTACTTC. This sequence encodes CASSPGTGSETQYF.

The chain uses TRBV20-1 and TRBJ2-7; 9 bases fit TRBD1. This CDR3 comprises 14 residues. V was pared by 6 bases and J by 3 bases, with 9 bases of the junction left unmatched. Germline CDR1 DFQATT, CDR2 SNEGSKA (reference sequence). Written as DNA, the CDR3 is TGCAGTGCCCCAACCGGGACAGGGTACTACGAGCAGTACTTC. Its protein is CSAPTGTGYYEQYF.

There are many counts of this clonotype. The junction shows a germline mismatch at one end, possibly a read error. The rearrangement links TRBV7-3 to TRBJ2-1; 7 nucleotides match TRBD2. Germline V gene data show CDR1 as SGHTA and CDR2 as FQGTGA. CDR3 length: 15 residues. Here the CDR3 DNA reads TGCGCCAGCAGCTTATTGGCGGGGGACTACAATGAGCAGTTCTTC. Amino acid sequence: CASSLLAGDYNEQFF.

This clonotype was seen more than once but under ten times. V and J are TRBV27 and TRBJ2-4; no clear D gene. CDR1 is MNHEY, CDR2 SMNVEV, per germline (reference sequence). This CDR3 spans 15 amino acids. Trimming pared 3 bases from V and 2 bases from J, leaving 11 bases between. The DNA of the CDR3 is TGTGCCAGCAGTTTGAGTATCCAAACCAAAAACATTCAGTACTTC. It translates to CASSLSIQTKNIQYF.

V usage is TRBV7-6 and J usage is TRBJ2-7; maybe TRBD2 (6 bases). The CDR3 is 15 amino acids. Germline V gives CDR1 SGHVS, CDR2 FNYEAQ. Trimming took 8 bases from V and 3 from J, leaving 20 bases between them. Here the CDR3 DNA reads TGTGCCAGCTCGGGCCCGGGACTTTTCTTCTACGAGCAGTACTTC. This codes for CASSGPGLFFYEQYF.

The sample holds a few counts of this clonotype. The J gene is TRBJ2-7, the V gene TRBV29-1; 10 bases fit TRBD2. The CDR3 is made up of 14 amino acids. From germline, CDR1 is SQVTM and CDR2 ANQGSEA. Trimming removed 2 bases from V and 0 bases from J; junction bases left unmatched: 1. Written as DNA, the CDR3 is TGCAGCGTTGAACTAGCGGGAGTCTCCTACGAGCAGTACTTC. Amino acid sequence: CSVELAGVSYEQYF.

The chain uses TRBV20-1 and TRBJ2-2; TRBD2 agrees at 8 bases. The CDR3 contains 15 residues. The germline gives CDR1 DFQATT, CDR2 SNEGSKA (reference sequence). V shed 5 bases, J shed 3 bases, and the junction held 8 bases outside the gene matches. CDR3 coding DNA: TGCAGTGCTCCCCGCGGGAGGAAAGACACCGGGGAGCTGTTTTTT. It yields the protein CSAPRGRKDTGELFF.

This clonotype showed up just a few times. The rearrangement links TRBV20-1 to TRBJ2-1; D is possibly TRBD1 (5 bases). The V gene's germline CDR1 is DFQATT and CDR2 SNEGSKA (reference sequence). The CDR3 contains 12 residues. V was shortened by 6 bases and J by 4 bases, with 10 bases between the two germline ends. CDR3 sequence (DNA): TGCAGTGCCCCAGACAGATACAATGAGCAGTTCTTC. It yields the protein CSAPDRYNEQFF.